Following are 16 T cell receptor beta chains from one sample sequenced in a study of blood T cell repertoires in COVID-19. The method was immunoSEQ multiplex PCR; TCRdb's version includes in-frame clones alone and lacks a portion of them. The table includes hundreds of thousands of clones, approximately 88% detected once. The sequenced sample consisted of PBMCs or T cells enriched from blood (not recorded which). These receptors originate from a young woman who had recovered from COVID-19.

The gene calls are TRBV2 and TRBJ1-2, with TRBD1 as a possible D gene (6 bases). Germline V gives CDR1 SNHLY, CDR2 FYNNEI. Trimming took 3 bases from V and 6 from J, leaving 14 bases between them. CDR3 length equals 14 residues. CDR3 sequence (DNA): TGTGCCAGCAGTGACCGGACCTCAGGGGATGGCTACACCTTC. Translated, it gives CASSDRTSGDGYTF.

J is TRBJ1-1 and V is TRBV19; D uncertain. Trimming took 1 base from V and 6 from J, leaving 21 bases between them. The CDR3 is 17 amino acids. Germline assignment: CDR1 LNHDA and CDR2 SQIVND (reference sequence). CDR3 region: CASSIGQVEGYIAEAFF. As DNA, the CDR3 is TGTGCCAGTAGTATAGGGCAAGTCGAGGGTTATATCGCTGAAGCTTTCTTT.

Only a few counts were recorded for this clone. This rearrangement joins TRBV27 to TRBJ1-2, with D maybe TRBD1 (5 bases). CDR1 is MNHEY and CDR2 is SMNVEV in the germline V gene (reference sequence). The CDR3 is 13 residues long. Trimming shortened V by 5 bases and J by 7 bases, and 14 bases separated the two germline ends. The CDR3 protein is CASSKTALGGYTF. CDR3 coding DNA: TGTGCCAGCAGTAAGACAGCCTTAGGTGGCTACACCTTC.

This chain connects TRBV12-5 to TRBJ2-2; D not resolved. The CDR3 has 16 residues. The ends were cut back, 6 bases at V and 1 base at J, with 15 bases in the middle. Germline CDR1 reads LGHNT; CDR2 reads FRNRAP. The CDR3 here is CASGSHKFGNTGELFF. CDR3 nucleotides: TGTGCTAGTGGCTCCCACAAATTTGGGAACACCGGGGAGCTGTTTTTT.

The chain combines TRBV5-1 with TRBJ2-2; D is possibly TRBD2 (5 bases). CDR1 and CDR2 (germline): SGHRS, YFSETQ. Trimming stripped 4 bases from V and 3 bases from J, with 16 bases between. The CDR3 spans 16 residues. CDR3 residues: CASSPLLGGDTGELFF. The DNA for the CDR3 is TGCGCCAGCAGCCCCCTCTTAGGAGGCGACACCGGGGAGCTGTTTTTT.

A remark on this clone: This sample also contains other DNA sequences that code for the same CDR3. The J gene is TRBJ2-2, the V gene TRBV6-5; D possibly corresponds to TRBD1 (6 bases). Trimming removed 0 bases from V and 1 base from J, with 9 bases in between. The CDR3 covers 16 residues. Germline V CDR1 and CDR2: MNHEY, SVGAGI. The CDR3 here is CASSYSMGQNTGELFF. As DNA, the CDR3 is TGTGCCAGCAGTTACTCTATGGGACAGAACACCGGGGAGCTGTTTTTT.

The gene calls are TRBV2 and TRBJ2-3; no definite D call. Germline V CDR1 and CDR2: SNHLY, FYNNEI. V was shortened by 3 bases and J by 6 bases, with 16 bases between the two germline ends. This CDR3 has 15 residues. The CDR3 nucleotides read TGTGCCAGCAGTGACTCTCGATTTGGGCTGGATACGCAGTATTTT. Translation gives CASSDSRFGLDTQYF.

DNA of the CDR3: TGTGCCAGCAGACAGGGAAGGAGCAATCAGCCCCAGCATTTT. Its translation is CASRQGRSNQPQHF. This chain uses TRBV6-5 with TRBJ1-5, with D possibly being TRBD1 (6 bases). In germline, CDR1 is MNHEY, CDR2 SVGAGI. V gave up 6 bases and J gave up 1 base, with 10 bases separating them. CDR3 length equals 14 residues.

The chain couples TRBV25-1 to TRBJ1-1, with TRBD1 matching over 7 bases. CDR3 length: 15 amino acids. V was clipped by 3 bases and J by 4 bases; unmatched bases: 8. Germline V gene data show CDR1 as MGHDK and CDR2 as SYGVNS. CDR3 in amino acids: CASSDDRAVGTEAFF. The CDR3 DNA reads TGTGCCAGCAGTGACGACAGGGCGGTTGGCACTGAAGCTTTCTTT.

CDR3 residues: CASSLVTGGYTEAFF. The CDR3 nucleotides are TGTGCCAGCAGCTTAGTTACAGGGGGCTACACTGAAGCTTTCTTT. This sequence joins TRBV13 and TRBJ1-1; the match to TRBD1 covers 9 bases. After removal of 1 base from V and 3 bases from J, the junction contained 3 bases not matched to a gene. The length of the CDR3 is 15 residues. Germline CDR1 PRHDT, CDR2 FYEKMQ (reference sequence). The variable domain in full, completed from reference TRBV13 and TRBJ1-1, reads AAGVIQSPRHLIKEKRETATLKCYPIPRHDTVYWYQQGPGQDPQFLISFYEKMQSDKGSIPDRFSAQQFSDYHSELNMSSLELGDSALYFCASSLVTGGYTEAFFGQGTRLTVV.

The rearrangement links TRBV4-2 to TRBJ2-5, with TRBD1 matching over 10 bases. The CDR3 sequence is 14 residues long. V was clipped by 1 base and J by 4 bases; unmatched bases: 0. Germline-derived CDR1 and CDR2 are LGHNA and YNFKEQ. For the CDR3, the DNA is TGTGCCAGCAGCCAAGGGACAGGGGGAGAGACCCAGTACTTC. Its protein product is CASSQGTGGETQYF.

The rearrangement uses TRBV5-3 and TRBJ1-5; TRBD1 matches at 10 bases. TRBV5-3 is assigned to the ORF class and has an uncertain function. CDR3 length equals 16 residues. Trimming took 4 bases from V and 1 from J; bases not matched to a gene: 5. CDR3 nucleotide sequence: TGTGCCAGAAGCATACGGGACAGGGGAAGCAATCAGCCCCAGCATTTT. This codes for CARSIRDRGSNQPQHF.

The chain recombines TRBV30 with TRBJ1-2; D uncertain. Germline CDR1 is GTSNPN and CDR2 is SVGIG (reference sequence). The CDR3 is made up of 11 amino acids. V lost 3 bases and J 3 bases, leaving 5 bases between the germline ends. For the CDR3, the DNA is TGTGCCTGGAGACAGTACTATGGCTACACCTTC. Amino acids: CAWRQYYGYTF.

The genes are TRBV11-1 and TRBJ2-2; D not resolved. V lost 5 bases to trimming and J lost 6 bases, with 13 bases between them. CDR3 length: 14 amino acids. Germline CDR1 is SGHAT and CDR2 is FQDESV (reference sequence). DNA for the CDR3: TGTGCCAGCAGCCTACCATTCAAAGCCGGGGAGCTGTTTTTT. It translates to CASSLPFKAGELFF.

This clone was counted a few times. DNA for the CDR3: TGTGCCAGCAGTTCACCCGGACAGGGCGAGATAACCGCTGGCTACACCTTC. Protein product: CASSSPGQGEITAGYTF. This rearrangement joins TRBV28 to TRBJ1-2, with TRBD1 identical over 8 bases. Germline V CDR1 and CDR2: MDHEN, SYDVKM. CDR3 length: 17 residues. With V trimmed by 4 bases and J by 7 bases, 17 bases remained unmatched.

The CDR3 protein is CASGRGPSGNTIYF. CDR3 coding DNA: TGTGCCAGCGGAAGGGGGCCCTCTGGAAACACCATATATTTT. The chain has TRBV6-5 and TRBJ1-3; 7 positions match TRBD1. V shed 8 bases and J 0 bases; nucleotides not matched to a gene: 4. This CDR3 contains 14 residues. The germline V gene encodes CDR1 MNHEY and CDR2 SVGAGI.